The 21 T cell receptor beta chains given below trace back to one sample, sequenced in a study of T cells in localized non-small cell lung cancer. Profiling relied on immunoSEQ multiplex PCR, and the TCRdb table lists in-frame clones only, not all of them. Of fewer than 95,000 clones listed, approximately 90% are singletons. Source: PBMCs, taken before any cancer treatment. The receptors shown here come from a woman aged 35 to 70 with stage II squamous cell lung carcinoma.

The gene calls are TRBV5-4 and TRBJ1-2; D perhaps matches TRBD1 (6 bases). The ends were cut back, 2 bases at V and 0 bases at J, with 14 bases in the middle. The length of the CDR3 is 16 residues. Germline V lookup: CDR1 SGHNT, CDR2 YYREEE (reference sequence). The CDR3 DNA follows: TGTGCCAGCAGCTTTGGGGGGAAGGGGGCTAACTATGGCTACACCTTC. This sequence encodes CASSFGGKGANYGYTF.

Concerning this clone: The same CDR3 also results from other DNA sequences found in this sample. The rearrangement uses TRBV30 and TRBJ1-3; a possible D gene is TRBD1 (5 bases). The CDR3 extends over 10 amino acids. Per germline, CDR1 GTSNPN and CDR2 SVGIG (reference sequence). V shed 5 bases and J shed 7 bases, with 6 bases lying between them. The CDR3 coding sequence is TGTGCCTGGGGGGGGAACACCATATATTTT. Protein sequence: CAWGGNTIYF.

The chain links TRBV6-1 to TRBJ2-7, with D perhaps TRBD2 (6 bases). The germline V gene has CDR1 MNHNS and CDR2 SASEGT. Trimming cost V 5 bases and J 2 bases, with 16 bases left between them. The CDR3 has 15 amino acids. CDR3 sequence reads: CASSPWGEAPYEQYF. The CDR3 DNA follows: TGTGCCAGCAGTCCCTGGGGGGAGGCACCCTACGAGCAGTACTTC.

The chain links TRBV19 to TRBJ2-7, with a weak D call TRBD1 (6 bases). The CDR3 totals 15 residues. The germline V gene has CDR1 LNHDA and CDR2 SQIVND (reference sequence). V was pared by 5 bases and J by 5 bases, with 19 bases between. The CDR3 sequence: CASSVYRDPRDEQYF. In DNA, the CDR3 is TGTGCCAGTAGTGTTTACAGGGACCCTCGGGACGAGCAGTACTTC.

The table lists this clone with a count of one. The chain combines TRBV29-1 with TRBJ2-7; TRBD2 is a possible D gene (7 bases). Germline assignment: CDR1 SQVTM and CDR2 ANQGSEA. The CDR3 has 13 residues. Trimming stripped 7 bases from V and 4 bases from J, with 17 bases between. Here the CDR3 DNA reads TGCAGCGCTCTGAGGGGGGGTGTTTACGAGCAGTACTTC. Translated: CSALRGGVYEQYF.

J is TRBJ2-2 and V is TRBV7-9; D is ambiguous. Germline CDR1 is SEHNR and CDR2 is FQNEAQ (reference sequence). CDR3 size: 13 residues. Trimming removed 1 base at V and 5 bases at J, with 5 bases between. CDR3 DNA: TGTGCCAGCAGCTTAGATTATACCGGGGAGCTGTTTTTT. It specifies CASSLDYTGELFF. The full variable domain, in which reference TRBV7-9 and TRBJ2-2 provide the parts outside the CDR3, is DTGVSQNPRHKITKRGQNVTFRCDPISEHNRLYWYRQTLGQGPEFLTYFQNEAQLEKSRLLSDRFSAERPKGSFSTLEIQRTEQGDSAMYLCASSLDYTGELFFGEGSRLTVL.

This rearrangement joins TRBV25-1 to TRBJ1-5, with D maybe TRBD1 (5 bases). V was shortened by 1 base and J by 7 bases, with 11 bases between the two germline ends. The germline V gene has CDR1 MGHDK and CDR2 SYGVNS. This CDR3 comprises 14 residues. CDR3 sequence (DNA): TGTGCCAGCAGTGAATGGGGGGAGGGACAGCCCCAGCATTTT. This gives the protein CASSEWGEGQPQHF.

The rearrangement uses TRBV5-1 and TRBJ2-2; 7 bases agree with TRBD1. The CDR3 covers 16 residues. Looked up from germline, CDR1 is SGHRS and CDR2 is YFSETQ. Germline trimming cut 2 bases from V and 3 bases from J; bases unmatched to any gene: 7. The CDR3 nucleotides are TGCGCCAGCAGCTTCTTAACAGGGGCGGACACCGGGGAGCTGTTTTTT. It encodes CASSFLTGADTGELFF. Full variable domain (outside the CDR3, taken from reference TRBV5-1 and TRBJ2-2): KAGVTQTPRYLIKTRGQQVTLSCSPISGHRSVSWYQQTPGQGLQFLFEYFSETQRNKGNFPGRFSGRQFSNSRSEMNVSTLELGDSALYLCASSFLTGADTGELFFGEGSRLTVL.

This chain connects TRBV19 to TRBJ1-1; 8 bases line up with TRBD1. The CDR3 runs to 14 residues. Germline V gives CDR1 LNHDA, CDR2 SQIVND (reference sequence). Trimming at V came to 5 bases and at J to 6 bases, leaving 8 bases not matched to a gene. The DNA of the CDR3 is TGTGCCAGTAGTCGACAGGGGTACGGGGCTGAAGCTTTCTTT. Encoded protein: CASSRQGYGAEAFF.

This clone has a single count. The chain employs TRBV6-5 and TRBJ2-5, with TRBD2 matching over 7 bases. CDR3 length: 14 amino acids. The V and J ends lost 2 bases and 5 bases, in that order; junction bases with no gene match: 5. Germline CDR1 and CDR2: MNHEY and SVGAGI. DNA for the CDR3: TGTGCCAGCAGTTACGGCGGGAGAAAGGAGACCCAGTACTTC. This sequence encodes CASSYGGRKETQYF.

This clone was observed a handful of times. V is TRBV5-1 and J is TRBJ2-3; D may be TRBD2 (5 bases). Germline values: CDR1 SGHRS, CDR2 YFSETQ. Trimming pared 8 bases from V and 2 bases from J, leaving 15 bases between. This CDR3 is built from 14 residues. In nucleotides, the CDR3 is TGCGCCAGTAATACTAGGAGCGCCACAGATACGCAGTATTTT. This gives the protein CASNTRSATDTQYF.

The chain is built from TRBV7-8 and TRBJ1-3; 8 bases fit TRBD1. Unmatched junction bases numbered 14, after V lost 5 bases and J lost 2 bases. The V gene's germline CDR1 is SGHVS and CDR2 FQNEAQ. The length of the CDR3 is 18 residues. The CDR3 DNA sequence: TGTGCCAGCAGCCTTAGCTCCACAGGGGGGTTGACTGGAAACACCATATATTTT. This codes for CASSLSSTGGLTGNTIYF.

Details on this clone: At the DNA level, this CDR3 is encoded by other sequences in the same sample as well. The CDR3 nucleotides read TGCGCCAGCAGCTTGGATGGGCGGACGAACACTGAAGCTTTCTTT. It translates to CASSLDGRTNTEAFF. The chain links TRBV5-1 to TRBJ1-1; unclear D gene. In germline, CDR1 is SGHRS, CDR2 YFSETQ. There are 15 residues in the CDR3. V shed 0 bases and J shed 1 base, with 10 bases lying between them.

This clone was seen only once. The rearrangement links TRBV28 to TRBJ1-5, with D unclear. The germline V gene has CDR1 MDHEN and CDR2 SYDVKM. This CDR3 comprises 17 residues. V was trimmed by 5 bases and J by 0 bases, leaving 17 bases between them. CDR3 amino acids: CASSVRFSRYSNQPQHF. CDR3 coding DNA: TGTGCCAGCAGTGTGCGGTTCAGTAGGTATAGCAATCAGCCCCAGCATTTT.

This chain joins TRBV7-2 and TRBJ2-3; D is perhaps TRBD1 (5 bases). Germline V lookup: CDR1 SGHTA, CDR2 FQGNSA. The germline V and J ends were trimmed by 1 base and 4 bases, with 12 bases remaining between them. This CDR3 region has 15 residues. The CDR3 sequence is CASSLVLLGPDTQYF. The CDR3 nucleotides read TGTGCCAGCAGCTTAGTCCTGCTGGGGCCAGATACGCAGTATTTT.

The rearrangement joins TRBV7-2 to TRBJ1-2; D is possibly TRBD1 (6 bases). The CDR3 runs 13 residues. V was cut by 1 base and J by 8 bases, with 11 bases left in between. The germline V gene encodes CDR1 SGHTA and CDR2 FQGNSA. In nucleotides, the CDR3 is TGTGCCAGCAGCTTAGGGGGGCAGAGAGGCTACACCTTC. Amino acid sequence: CASSLGGQRGYTF.

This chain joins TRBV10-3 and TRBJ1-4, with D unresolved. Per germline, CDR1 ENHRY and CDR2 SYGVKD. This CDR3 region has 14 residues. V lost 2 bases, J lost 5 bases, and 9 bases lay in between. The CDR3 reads CAISEGNTNEKLFF. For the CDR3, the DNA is TGTGCCATCAGTGAGGGTAATACCAATGAAAAACTGTTTTTT.

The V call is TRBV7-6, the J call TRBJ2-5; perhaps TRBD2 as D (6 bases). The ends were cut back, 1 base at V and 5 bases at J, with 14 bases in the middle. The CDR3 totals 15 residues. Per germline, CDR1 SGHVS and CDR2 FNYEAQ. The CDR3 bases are TGTGCCAGCAGCTTAGTGGGAGGAGTAGGGGAGACCCAGTACTTC. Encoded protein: CASSLVGGVGETQYF.

CDR3 in DNA: TGCAGCGTGTCGGGGGGAAGGAGAGTGACCCAGTACTTC. Protein product: CSVSGGRRVTQYF. The V and J genes are TRBV29-1 and TRBJ2-5, with 7 bases aligning to TRBD2. The CDR3 totals 13 residues. Germline V gene sequence: CDR1 SQVTM, CDR2 ANQGSEA. J was trimmed by 7 bases and V by 6 bases; bases with no gene match: 11.

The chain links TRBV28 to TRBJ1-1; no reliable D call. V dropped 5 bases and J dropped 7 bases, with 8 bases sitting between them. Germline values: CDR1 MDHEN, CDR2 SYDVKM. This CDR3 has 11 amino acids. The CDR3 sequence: CASSRTVEAFF. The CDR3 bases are TGTGCCAGCAGTCGGACGGTTGAAGCTTTCTTT.

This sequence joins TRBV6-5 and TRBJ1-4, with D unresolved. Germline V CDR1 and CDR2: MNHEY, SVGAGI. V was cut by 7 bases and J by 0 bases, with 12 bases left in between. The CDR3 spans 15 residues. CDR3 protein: CASNSVPATNEKLFF. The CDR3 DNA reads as TGTGCCAGCAATTCGGTTCCTGCAACTAATGAAAAACTGTTTTTT.